This entry concerns a single T cell receptor (beta chain). The data are from a study of blood T cell repertoires in COVID-19. CDR3 length: 13 residues. V lost 5 bases, J lost 2 bases, and 5 bases stayed unmatched. Germline values: CDR1 GTSNPN, CDR2 SVGIG (reference sequence). Libraries were prepared by immunoSEQ multiplex PCR; TCRdb keeps only in-frame clonotypes and omits some of them. The sample gives roughly 200,000 clones, about 80% of which show up once; roughly 8.7% is in the top ten. The sequencing sample was made of peripheral blood. This chain connects TRBV30 to TRBJ1-2, with 7 bases fitting TRBD1. This TCR came from a woman aged 45-65 years with active or convalescent COVID-19. The CDR3 sequence is CAWVDRANYGYTF. DNA for the CDR3: TGTGCCTGGGTCGACAGGGCAAACTATGGCTACACCTTC.